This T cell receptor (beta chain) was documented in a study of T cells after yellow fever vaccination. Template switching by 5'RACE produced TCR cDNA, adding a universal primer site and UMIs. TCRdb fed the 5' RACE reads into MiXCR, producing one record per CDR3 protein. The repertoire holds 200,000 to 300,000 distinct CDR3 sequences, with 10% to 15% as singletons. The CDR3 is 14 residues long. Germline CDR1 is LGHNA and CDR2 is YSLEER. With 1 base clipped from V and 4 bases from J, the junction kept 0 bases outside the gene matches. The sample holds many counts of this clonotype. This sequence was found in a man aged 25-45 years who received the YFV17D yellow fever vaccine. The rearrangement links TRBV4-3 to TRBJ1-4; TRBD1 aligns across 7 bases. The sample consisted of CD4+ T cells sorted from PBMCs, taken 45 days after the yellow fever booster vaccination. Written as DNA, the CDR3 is TGCGCCAGCAGCCAAGGACAGGGTAATGAAAAACTGTTTTTT. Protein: CASSQGQGNEKLFF.